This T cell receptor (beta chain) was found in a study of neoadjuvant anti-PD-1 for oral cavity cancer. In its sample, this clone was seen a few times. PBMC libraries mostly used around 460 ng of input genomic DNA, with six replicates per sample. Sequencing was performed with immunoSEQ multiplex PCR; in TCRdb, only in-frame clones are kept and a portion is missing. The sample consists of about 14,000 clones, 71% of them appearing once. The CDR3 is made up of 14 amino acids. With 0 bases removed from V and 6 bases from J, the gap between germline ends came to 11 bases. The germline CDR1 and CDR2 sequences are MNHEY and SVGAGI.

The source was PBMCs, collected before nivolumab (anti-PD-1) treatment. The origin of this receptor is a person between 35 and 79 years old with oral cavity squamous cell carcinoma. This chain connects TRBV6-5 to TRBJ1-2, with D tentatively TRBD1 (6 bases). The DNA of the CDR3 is TGTGCCAGCAGTTACTCTTCCGCAGGGGATGGCTACACCTTC. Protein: CASSYSSAGDGYTF.